One sample yielded the 25 T cell receptor beta chains listed below, sequenced in a study of T cell responses to AZD1222 COVID-19 vaccine. Profiled with immunoSEQ multiplex PCR; TCRdb holds only in-frame clones, not every one. In the table there are about 120,000 clones, about 93% of which are singletons. The specimen was peripheral blood, collected 28 days after the second AZD1222 dose. All receptors derive from an adult who received the AZD1222 COVID-19 vaccine.

This clone was seen only a few times. V usage is TRBV19 and J usage is TRBJ1-5; TRBD1 is a possible D gene (6 bases). Trimming took 9 bases from V and 3 from J, leaving 15 bases between them. Per germline, CDR1 LNHDA and CDR2 SQIVND (reference sequence). The CDR3 totals 14 residues. CDR3 sequence: CASSYGTSNQPQHF. The CDR3 DNA sequence: TGTGCCAGCTCTTATGGGACATCCAATCAGCCCCAGCATTTT.

V and J are TRBV5-5 and TRBJ2-7; perhaps TRBD2 as D (5 bases). Germline V gene lookup returns CDR1 SGHKS and CDR2 YYEKEE (reference sequence). The CDR3 is 14 residues long. Between the trimmed V and J ends, which lost 0 bases and 3 bases, there was a span of 10 bases. The CDR3 DNA reads as TGTGCCAGCAGCTTGGAAAGAGGGAGCTACGAGCAGTACTTC. Amino acids: CASSLERGSYEQYF.

The chain combines TRBV3-1 (or the pseudogene TRBV3-2) with TRBJ1-5; the D gene is possibly TRBD1 (5 bases). The length of the CDR3 is 14 residues. Germline assignment: CDR1 LGHDT and CDR2 YNNKEL (reference sequence). Trimming pared 2 bases from V and 7 bases from J, leaving 12 bases between. CDR3 in DNA: TGTGCCAGCAGCCAACAGGGATCGAGGCAGCCCCAGCATTTT. Encoded protein: CASSQQGSRQPQHF.

The J gene is TRBJ1-1, the V gene TRBV7-2, with TRBD1 identical over 7 bases. The V and J ends lost 5 bases and 5 bases, in that order; junction bases with no gene match: 8. CDR1 and CDR2 from the germline V gene are SGHTA and FQGNSA. CDR3 length equals 14 residues. The CDR3 spells CASSPTGVWTEAFF. The CDR3 DNA reads TGTGCCAGCAGCCCTACAGGGGTATGGACTGAAGCTTTCTTT.

This chain joins TRBV6-5 and TRBJ1-2, with D perhaps matching TRBD1 (5 bases). The germline V and J ends were trimmed by 3 bases and 4 bases, with 9 bases remaining between them. Per germline, CDR1 MNHEY and CDR2 SVGAGI. The CDR3 sequence is 13 residues long. The CDR3 region has the DNA TGTGCCAGCAGTTATCAGGGCCGCTATGGCTACACCTTC. As protein: CASSYQGRYGYTF.

This clone has a single count. The rearrangement joins TRBV4-3 to TRBJ1-2; D ambiguous. The CDR3 is 13 residues long. Germline V gene data show CDR1 as LGHNA and CDR2 as YSLEER. Between the trimmed V and J ends, which lost 4 bases and 6 bases, there was a span of 12 bases. CDR3 loop: CASSPGADHGYTF. As DNA, the CDR3 is TGCGCCAGCAGCCCCGGCGCAGACCATGGCTACACCTTC.

The chain's CDR3 is CASSLAGPATNEKLFF. The CDR3 DNA follows: TGTGCCAGCAGCTTAGCGGGCCCGGCAACTAATGAAAAACTGTTTTTT. The chain joins TRBV7-9 to TRBJ1-4; no clear D gene. The V end lost 0 bases, the J end lost 0 bases, and 8 bases lay between the germline ends. The germline CDR1 and CDR2 sequences are SEHNR and FQNEAQ (reference sequence). The length of the CDR3 is 16 residues.

This clone was seen just once. V gene TRBV6-5 combines with J gene TRBJ1-2; D gene uncertain. V dropped 5 bases and J dropped 1 base, with 11 bases sitting between them. Germline V CDR1 and CDR2: MNHEY, SVGAGI. The CDR3 loop spans 14 amino acids. The CDR3 nucleotides are TGTGCCAGCAGTCCCTGGGTGGGTAACTATGGCTACACCTTC. Its translation is CASSPWVGNYGYTF.

The chain uses TRBV7-9 and TRBJ1-1, with D unresolved. Per germline, CDR1 SEHNR and CDR2 FQNEAQ (reference sequence). The germline V and J ends were trimmed by 5 bases and 0 bases, with 13 bases remaining between them. This CDR3 has 15 amino acids. This CDR3 is CASSPDGLMNTEAFF. The DNA of the CDR3 is TGTGCCAGCAGCCCCGACGGCCTTATGAACACTGAAGCTTTCTTT.

V gene TRBV19 combines with J gene TRBJ1-6; D possibly corresponds to TRBD1 (6 bases). With 4 bases removed from V and 10 bases from J, the gap between germline ends came to 17 bases. The CDR3 is 15 residues long. CDR1 is LNHDA, CDR2 SQIVND, per germline (reference sequence). Written as DNA, the CDR3 is TGTGCCAGTAGTACCTCACAGGGTGAAGGCTCACCCCTCCACTTT. It translates to CASSTSQGEGSPLHF.

The rearrangement links TRBV3-1 (or the pseudogene TRBV3-2) to TRBJ1-6; D remains unclear. The CDR3 totals 15 residues. The V gene's germline CDR1 is LGHDT and CDR2 YNNKEL (reference sequence). V was trimmed by 1 base and J by 0 bases, leaving 4 bases between them. The chain's CDR3 is CASSQASSYNSPLHF. In DNA form, the CDR3 reads TGTGCCAGCAGCCAAGCTAGCTCCTATAATTCACCCCTCCACTTT.

The V call is TRBV19, the J call TRBJ1-5; possible D gene TRBD1, 5 bases. With 10 bases removed from V and 4 bases from J, the gap between germline ends came to 11 bases. Germline assignment: CDR1 LNHDA and CDR2 SQIVND (reference sequence). The CDR3 is made up of 12 amino acids. The CDR3 DNA sequence: TGTGCCACGGTGTCAGGGAATCAGCCCCAGCATTTT. This sequence encodes CATVSGNQPQHF.

The chain combines TRBV29-1 with TRBJ2-3; D might be TRBD2 (6 bases). V lost 7 bases and J 6 bases, leaving 11 bases between the germline ends. This CDR3 has 11 amino acids. CDR1 SQVTM and CDR2 ANQGSEA come from the germline V gene. The CDR3 sequence is CSGGEGDTQYF. The CDR3, as DNA: TGCAGCGGCGGGGAAGGCGATACGCAGTATTTT.

Note on this clone: Because the CDR3's place on the DNA is in doubt, the DNA is left out and the CDR3 is given as listed by TCRdb. The chain carries TRBV19 and TRBJ2-7; no DNA check was done on the table's D call, TRBD2. Germline assignment: CDR1 LNHDA and CDR2 SQIVND (reference sequence). The CDR3 has 14 residues if both end residues are counted. CDR3 sequence: CASSSGGDYYEQYF.

This clone was observed once. The gene calls are TRBV27 and TRBJ2-3, with D tentatively TRBD2 (6 bases). The CDR3 is 14 residues long. The V gene lost 5 bases and the J gene lost 1 base, with 10 bases spanning the gap. Germline values: CDR1 MNHEY, CDR2 SMNVEV (reference sequence). The CDR3 sequence: CASSLRRGTDTQYF. For the CDR3, the DNA is TGTGCCAGCAGTCTCCGGAGGGGCACAGATACGCAGTATTTT.

The genes are TRBV9 and TRBJ2-3; tentative D call: TRBD2 (5 bases). The ends were cut back, 1 base at V and 1 base at J, with 13 bases in the middle. Germline values: CDR1 SGDLS, CDR2 YYNGEE. The CDR3 sequence is 16 residues long. CDR3 bases: TGTGCCAGCAGCGTACTCGGTGCGGGCCGCACAGATACGCAGTATTTT. Amino acids: CASSVLGAGRTDTQYF.

This clone was seen a single time. This chain joins TRBV29-1 and TRBJ1-1; D uncertain. V dropped 4 bases and J dropped 4 bases, with 7 bases sitting between them. CDR3 length equals 11 residues. Germline V gene data show CDR1 as SQVTM and CDR2 as ANQGSEA. Here the CDR3 DNA reads TGCAGCGTTGTTACAACCACTGAAGCTTTCTTT. Its translation is CSVVTTTEAFF.

The chain combines TRBV4-3 with TRBJ2-2, with TRBD1 identical over 8 bases. This CDR3 is built from 17 residues. Germline lookup yields CDR1 LGHNA and CDR2 YSLEER. V lost 0 bases, J lost 0 bases, and 3 bases stayed unmatched. The CDR3 DNA is TGCGCCAGCAGCCAAGACTCAGGGGGCGCGAACACCGGGGAGCTGTTTTTT. Protein product: CASSQDSGGANTGELFF.

V is TRBV12-5 and J is TRBJ1-1; 8 bases align to TRBD1. The CDR3 length is 14 residues. Germline V gene lookup returns CDR1 LGHNT and CDR2 FRNRAP. V shed 6 bases, J shed 5 bases, and the junction held 8 bases outside the gene matches. CDR3 amino acids: CASGITGGGTEAFF. The CDR3 DNA reads as TGTGCTAGTGGCATTACAGGGGGGGGAACTGAAGCTTTCTTT.

The J gene is TRBJ1-4, the V gene TRBV28; D not certain. Between the trimmed V and J ends, which lost 6 bases and 4 bases, there was a span of 12 bases. This CDR3 region has 14 residues. Per germline, CDR1 MDHEN and CDR2 SYDVKM. CDR3 region: CASSVPYGNEKLFF. In DNA form, the CDR3 reads TGTGCCAGCAGCGTTCCCTACGGTAATGAAAAACTGTTTTTT.

The genes are TRBV5-1 and TRBJ1-1; D remains ambiguous. Germline V gives CDR1 SGHRS, CDR2 YFSETQ. The ends were cut back, 2 bases at V and 0 bases at J, with 8 bases in the middle. This CDR3 spans 14 amino acids. CDR3 bases: TGCGCCAGCAGCTTCGACAACGTGAACACTGAAGCTTTCTTT. Translating gives CASSFDNVNTEAFF.

In this sample, this clone is medium-sized. The chain recombines TRBV28 with TRBJ2-5; D is ambiguous. V lost 2 bases and J lost 5, with 12 bases in between. This CDR3 has 14 amino acids. The germline V gene encodes CDR1 MDHEN and CDR2 SYDVKM. The CDR3 DNA reads TGTGCCAGCAGTTTACTCATCCAGCCCGAGACCCAGTACTTC. It encodes CASSLLIQPETQYF.

The chain carries TRBV10-1 and TRBJ2-5; perhaps D is TRBD1 or TRBD2 (5 bases each). CDR3 size: 13 residues. Germline-derived CDR1 and CDR2 are WNHNN and SYGVQD (reference sequence). The V end was cut by 3 bases, the J end by 5 bases, with 10 bases between. DNA for the CDR3: TGCGCCAGCAGTGATTCGGGGCCGGAGACCCAGTACTTC. Translating gives CASSDSGPETQYF.

This sequence joins TRBV19 and TRBJ1-2; TRBD1 is a possible D gene (5 bases). The CDR3 is made up of 14 amino acids. V dropped 0 bases and J dropped 4 bases, with 9 bases sitting between them. CDR1 is LNHDA, CDR2 SQIVND, per germline (reference sequence). The CDR3: CASSIEGETYGYTF. The CDR3 DNA reads TGTGCCAGTAGTATAGAAGGGGAAACCTATGGCTACACCTTC.

This rearrangement joins TRBV27 to TRBJ1-4; D is possibly TRBD1 (5 bases). This CDR3 contains 15 residues. Trimming stripped 0 bases from V and 4 bases from J, with 9 bases between. The V gene's germline CDR1 is MNHEY and CDR2 SMNVEV (reference sequence). In DNA, the CDR3 is TGTGCCAGCAGTTTATCTCAGGGTCGTAATGAAAAACTGTTTTTT. This sequence encodes CASSLSQGRNEKLFF.